This T cell receptor beta chain was identified in a study of cytomegalovirus exposure and HLA in healthy donors. The V segment lost 2 bases and the J segment 9 bases; nucleotides outside the gene matches: 4. CDR1 is MNHEY and CDR2 is SVGAGI in the germline V gene. This CDR3 is built from 13 residues. The PCR was carried out with 60 Vbeta primers and 13 Jbeta primers. Here immunoSEQ multiplex PCR was the method, and the copy in TCRdb shows in-frame clones only, minus some. The table includes 160,000 or so clones, around 77% detected once. Sequencing was done on a sample of PBMCs. The chain is built from TRBV6-5 and TRBJ2-1; 7 bases line up with TRBD2. The receptor was derived from a woman aged 30 to 39 in good health and CMV-seronegative. CDR3: CASSYPSGGEQFF. The CDR3 DNA is TGTGCCAGCAGTTACCCCTCGGGGGGTGAGCAGTTCTTC.